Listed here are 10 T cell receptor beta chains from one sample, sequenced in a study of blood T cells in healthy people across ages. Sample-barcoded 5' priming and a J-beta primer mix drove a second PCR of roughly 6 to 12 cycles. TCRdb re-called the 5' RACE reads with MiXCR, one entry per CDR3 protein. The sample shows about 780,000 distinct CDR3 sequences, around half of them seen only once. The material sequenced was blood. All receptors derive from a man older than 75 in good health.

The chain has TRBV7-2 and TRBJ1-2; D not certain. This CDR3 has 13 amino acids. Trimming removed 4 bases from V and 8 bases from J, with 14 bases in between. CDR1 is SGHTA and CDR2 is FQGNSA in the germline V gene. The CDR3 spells CASSSLYAYGYTF. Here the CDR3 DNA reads TGTGCCAGCAGCTCCTTATACGCCTACGGCTACACCTTC.

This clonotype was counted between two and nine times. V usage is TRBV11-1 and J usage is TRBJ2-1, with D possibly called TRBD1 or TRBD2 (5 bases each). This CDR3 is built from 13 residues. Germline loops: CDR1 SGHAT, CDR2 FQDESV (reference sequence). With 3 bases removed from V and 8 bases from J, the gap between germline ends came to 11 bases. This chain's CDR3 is CASSFIRGDEQFF. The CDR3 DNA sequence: TGTGCCAGCAGCTTTATCCGGGGCGATGAGCAGTTCTTC.

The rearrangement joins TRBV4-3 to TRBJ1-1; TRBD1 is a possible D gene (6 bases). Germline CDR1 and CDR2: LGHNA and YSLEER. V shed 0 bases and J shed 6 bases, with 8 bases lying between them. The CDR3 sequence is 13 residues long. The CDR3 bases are TGCGCCAGCAGCCAAGAAACAGGGTCTGAAGCTTTCTTT. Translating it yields CASSQETGSEAFF.

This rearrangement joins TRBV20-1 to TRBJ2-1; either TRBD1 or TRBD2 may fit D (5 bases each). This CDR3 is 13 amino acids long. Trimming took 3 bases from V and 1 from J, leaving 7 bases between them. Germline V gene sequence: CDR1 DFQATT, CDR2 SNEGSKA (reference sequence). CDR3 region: CSASGGSYNEQFF. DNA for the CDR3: TGCAGTGCTAGTGGGGGTTCCTACAATGAGCAGTTCTTC.

CDR3 sequence reads: CATSSEAVVNGYTF. DNA for the CDR3: TGTGCCACCAGCAGTGAAGCAGTTGTAAATGGCTACACCTTC. The chain uses TRBV15 and TRBJ1-2; D is ambiguous. Trimming took 3 bases from V and 6 from J, leaving 14 bases between them. Germline V CDR1 and CDR2: LNHNV, YYDKDF (reference sequence). CDR3 size: 14 residues.

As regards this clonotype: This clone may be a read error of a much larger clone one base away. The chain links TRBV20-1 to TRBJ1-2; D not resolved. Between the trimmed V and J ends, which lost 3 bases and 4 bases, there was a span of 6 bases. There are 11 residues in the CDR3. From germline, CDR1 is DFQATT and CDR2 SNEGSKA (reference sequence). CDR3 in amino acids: CSASGTYGYTF. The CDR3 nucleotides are TGCAGTGCTAGTGGAACCTATGGCTACACCTTC.

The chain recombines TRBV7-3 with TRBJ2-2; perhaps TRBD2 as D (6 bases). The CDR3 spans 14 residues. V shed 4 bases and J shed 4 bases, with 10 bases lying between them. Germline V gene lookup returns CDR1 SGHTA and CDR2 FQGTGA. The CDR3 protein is CASSSGLSTGELFF. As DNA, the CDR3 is TGTGCCAGCAGCTCTGGACTATCCACCGGGGAGCTGTTTTTT.

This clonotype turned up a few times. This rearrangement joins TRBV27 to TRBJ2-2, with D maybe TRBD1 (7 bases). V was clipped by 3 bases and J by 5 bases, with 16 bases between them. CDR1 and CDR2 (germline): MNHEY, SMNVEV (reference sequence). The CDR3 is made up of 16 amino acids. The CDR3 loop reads CASSFTEGAITGELFF. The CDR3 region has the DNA TGTGCCAGCAGTTTTACGGAGGGGGCTATTACCGGGGAGCTGTTTTTT.

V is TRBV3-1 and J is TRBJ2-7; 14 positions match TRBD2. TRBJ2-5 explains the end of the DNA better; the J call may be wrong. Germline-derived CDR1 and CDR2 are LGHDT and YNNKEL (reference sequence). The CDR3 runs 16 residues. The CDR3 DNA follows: TGTGCCAGCAGCCAGGGGACTAGCGGGAGCGGTAAGACCCAGTACTTC. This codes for CASSQGTSGSGKTQYF.

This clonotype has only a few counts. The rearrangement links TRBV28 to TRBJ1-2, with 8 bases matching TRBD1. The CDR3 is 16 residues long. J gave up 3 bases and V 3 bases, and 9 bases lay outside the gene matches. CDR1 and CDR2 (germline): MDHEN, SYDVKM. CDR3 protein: CASSFQGTGLDYGYTF. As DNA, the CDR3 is TGTGCCAGCAGTTTCCAAGGGACAGGTCTGGACTATGGCTACACCTTC.